This entry lists 14 T cell receptor beta chains sequenced from one sample in a study of blood T cell repertoires in COVID-19 (dated by TCRdb to about 2020). Libraries were prepared through the immunoSEQ multiplex PCR assay. TCRdb's version of the immuneACCESS table is confined to in-frame rearrangements and falls short of the full clone set. An unresolved V gene accounts for under half of the shortfall where checked; the remainder is of unknown origin. The sample table lists around 94,000 clones, over 85% of them with a count of one. Under 2% of the sample is taken by the ten largest. The material sequenced was peripheral blood. The receptors were gathered from a woman aged 45-59 years with COVID-19, enrolled during active disease.

V is TRBV2 and J is TRBJ1-2; D is possibly TRBD1 (6 bases). This CDR3 contains 12 residues. Germline V gene sequence: CDR1 SNHLY, CDR2 FYNNEI. Trimming stripped 4 bases from V and 10 bases from J, with 13 bases between. The CDR3 DNA is TGTGCCAGCAGTGGGGCAGGGGATGTCTACACCTTC. Protein: CASSGAGDVYTF.

The rearrangement joins TRBV7-9 to TRBJ1-1, with 7 bases matching TRBD1. The CDR3 extends over 15 amino acids. Germline V CDR1 and CDR2: SEHNR, FQNEAQ (reference sequence). The V segment lost 8 bases and the J segment 3 bases; nucleotides outside the gene matches: 12. The CDR3 bases are TGTGCCAGCGGGAACAGGGGAGGAGGTGACACTGAAGCTTTCTTT. Amino acid sequence: CASGNRGGGDTEAFF.

The chain recombines TRBV18 with TRBJ1-2, with a tentative D call TRBD1 (6 bases). CDR1 is KGHSH, CDR2 LQKENI, per germline. V lost 5 bases to trimming and J lost 4 bases, with 17 bases between them. This CDR3 contains 15 residues. The CDR3 DNA follows: TGTGCCAGCTCAGAAATTTCACAGGGCCTCTATGGCTACACCTTC. This gives the protein CASSEISQGLYGYTF.

The genes are TRBV12-2 and TRBJ2-2; TRBD1 is the table's D call and was not checked against the DNA. TRBV12-2 is a pseudogene locus. The CDR3 runs to 16 residues. CDR3 residues: CASRLSGQPNTGELFF. The CDR3 region has the DNA TGTGCAAGTCGCTTATCCGGACAGCCGAACACCGGGGAGCTGTTTTTT.

The CDR3 DNA is TGTGCCAGCAGGCTGATCCCGGGCACTGAAGCTTTCTTT. Its translation is CASRLIPGTEAFF. This chain connects TRBV6-5 to TRBJ1-1; no firm D call. Germline CDR1 and CDR2: MNHEY and SVGAGI. This CDR3 is 13 amino acids long. V lost 6 bases and J lost 4, with 12 bases in between.

The chain combines TRBV7-2 with TRBJ2-4, with D possibly matching TRBD1 (6 bases). V was cut by 4 bases and J by 9 bases, with 25 bases left in between. This CDR3 has 17 residues. CDR1 SGHTA and CDR2 FQGNSA come from the germline V gene. CDR3: CASSSHTNLDRTGIQYF. CDR3 in DNA: TGTGCCAGCAGCTCCCACACTAACTTAGACAGGACTGGCATTCAGTACTTC.

The gene calls are TRBV27 and TRBJ1-2, with 7 bases lining up with TRBD1. Germline V gene sequence: CDR1 MNHEY, CDR2 SMNVEV (reference sequence). The V gene end was trimmed by 4 bases and the J gene end by 8 bases; junction bases not matched to a gene: 4. The CDR3 consists of 12 residues. The CDR3 bases are TGTGCCAGCAGTTCAAGGACAGGCGGCTACACCTTC. It translates to CASSSRTGGYTF.

The chain combines TRBV2 with TRBJ1-2; D may be TRBD1 (6 bases). The germline V and J ends were trimmed by 4 bases and 4 bases, with 10 bases remaining between them. CDR1 SNHLY and CDR2 FYNNEI come from the germline V gene. The CDR3 covers 13 residues. The DNA of the CDR3 is TGTGCCAGCAGTGTCTACAGGGCCTATGGCTACACCTTC. This translates into CASSVYRAYGYTF.

CDR3 coding DNA: TGTGCCAGTAGTTGGAGTTTACCTCCTAGCAATCAGCCCCAGCATTTT. This translates into CASSWSLPPSNQPQHF. This chain connects TRBV19 to TRBJ1-5, with no clear D. V shed 5 bases and J shed 0 bases, with 14 bases lying between them. There are 16 residues in the CDR3. Per the germline V gene, CDR1 is LNHDA and CDR2 is SQIVND (reference sequence).

The rearrangement uses TRBV7-8 and TRBJ2-3, with D possibly matching TRBD1 (5 bases). The CDR3 has 13 amino acids. Germline assignment: CDR1 SGHVS and CDR2 FQNEAQ. Trimming took 2 bases from V and 7 from J, leaving 10 bases between them. The CDR3 loop reads CASSLQGSHTQYF. The CDR3 DNA is TGTGCCAGCAGCTTACAGGGTTCCCATACGCAGTATTTT.

The chain carries TRBV15 and TRBJ1-2; D not resolved. Trimming left V 8 bases short and J 3 bases short, with 7 bases between. Germline V gene sequence: CDR1 LNHNV, CDR2 YYDKDF (reference sequence). CDR3 length: 11 amino acids. CDR3 bases: TGTGCCACCCAAGAGGACTATGGCTACACCTTC. Translating it yields CATQEDYGYTF.

This chain connects TRBV24-1 to TRBJ1-2, with 8 bases matching TRBD1. CDR1 KGHDR and CDR2 SFDVKD come from the germline V gene. The CDR3 is made up of 13 amino acids. The junction had 8 bases not matched to a gene; V was cut back by 7 bases and J by 8 bases. CDR3 nucleotides: TGTGCCACCAGCTCCGGGACAGGAAACGGCTACACCTTC. Its protein product is CATSSGTGNGYTF.

The chain combines TRBV5-4 with TRBJ1-2, with D possibly matching TRBD1 (6 bases). V shed 6 bases and J shed 4 bases, with 19 bases lying between them. The CDR3 has 15 amino acids. Germline V CDR1 and CDR2: SGHNT, YYREEE (reference sequence). The DNA for the CDR3 is TGTGCCAGCAACCTCGATTCGGGGGGCCCCTATGGCTACACCTTC. This translates into CASNLDSGGPYGYTF. Looking up the rest from reference TRBV5-4 and TRBJ1-2 gives the full variable domain: ETGVTQSPTHLIKTRGQQVTLRCSSQSGHNTVSWYQQALGQGPQFIFQYYREEENGRGNFPPRFSGLQFPNYSSELNVNALELDDSALYLCASNLDSGGPYGYTFGSGTRLTVV.

The V call is TRBV18, the J call TRBJ1-2; 7 bases align to TRBD1. The CDR3 has 15 amino acids. Germline V gene sequence: CDR1 KGHSH, CDR2 LQKENI. J was trimmed by 2 bases and V by 4 bases; bases with no gene match: 7. CDR3 loop: CASSQSQGVNYGYTF. The CDR3 bases are TGTGCCAGCTCACAGAGTCAGGGGGTGAACTATGGCTACACCTTC. The entire variable domain, with the rest obtained from reference TRBV18 and TRBJ1-2, is as follows: NAGVMQNPRHLVRRRGQEARLRCSPMKGHSHVYWYRQLPEEGLKFMVYLQKENIIDESGMPKERFSAEFPKEGPSILRIQQVVRGDSAAYFCASSQSQGVNYGYTFGSGTRLTVV.